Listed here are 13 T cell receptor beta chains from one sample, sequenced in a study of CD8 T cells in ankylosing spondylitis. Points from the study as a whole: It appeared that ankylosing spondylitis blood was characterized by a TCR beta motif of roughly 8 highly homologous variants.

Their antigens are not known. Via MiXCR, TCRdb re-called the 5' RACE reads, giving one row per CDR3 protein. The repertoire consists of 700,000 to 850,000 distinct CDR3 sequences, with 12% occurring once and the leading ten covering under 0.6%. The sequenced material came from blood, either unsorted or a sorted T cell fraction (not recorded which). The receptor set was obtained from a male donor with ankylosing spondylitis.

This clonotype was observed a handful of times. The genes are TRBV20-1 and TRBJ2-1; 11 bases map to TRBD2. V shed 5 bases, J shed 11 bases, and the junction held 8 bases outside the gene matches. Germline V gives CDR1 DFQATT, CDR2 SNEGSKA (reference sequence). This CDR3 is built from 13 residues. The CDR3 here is CSACGTSGWKQFF. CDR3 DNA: TGCAGTGCTTGTGGGACTAGCGGTTGGAAGCAGTTCTTC.

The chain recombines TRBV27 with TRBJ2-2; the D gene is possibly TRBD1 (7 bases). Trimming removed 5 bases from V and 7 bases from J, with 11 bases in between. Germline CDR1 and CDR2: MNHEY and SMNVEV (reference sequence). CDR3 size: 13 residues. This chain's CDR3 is CASSRGTDGELFF. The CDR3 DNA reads TGTGCCAGCAGTCGCGGGACAGACGGGGAGCTGTTTTTT.

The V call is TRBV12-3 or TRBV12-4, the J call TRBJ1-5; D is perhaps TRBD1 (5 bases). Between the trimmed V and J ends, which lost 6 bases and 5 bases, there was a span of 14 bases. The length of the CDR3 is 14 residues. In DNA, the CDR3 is TGTGCCAGCAGCCCAGGGTCATGGGATCAGCCCCAGCATTTT. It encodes CASSPGSWDQPQHF.

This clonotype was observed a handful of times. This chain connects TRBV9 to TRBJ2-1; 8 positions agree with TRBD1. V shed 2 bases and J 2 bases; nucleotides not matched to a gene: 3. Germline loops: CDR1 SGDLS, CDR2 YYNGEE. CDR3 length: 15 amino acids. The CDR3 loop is CASSVTGDPYNEQFF. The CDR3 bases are TGTGCCAGCAGCGTGACAGGGGACCCCTACAATGAGCAGTTCTTC. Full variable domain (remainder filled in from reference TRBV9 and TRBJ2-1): DSGVTQTPKHLITATGQRVTLRCSPRSGDLSVYWYQQSLDQGLQFLIQYYNGEERAKGNILERFSAQQFPDLHSELNLSSLELGDSALYFCASSVTGDPYNEQFFGPGTRLTVL.

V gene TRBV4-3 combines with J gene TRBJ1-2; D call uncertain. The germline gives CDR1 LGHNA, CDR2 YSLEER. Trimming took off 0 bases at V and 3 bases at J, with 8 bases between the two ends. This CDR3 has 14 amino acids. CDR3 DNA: TGCGCCAGCAGCCAAGATGCGGCGGACTATGGCTACACCTTC. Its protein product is CASSQDAADYGYTF.

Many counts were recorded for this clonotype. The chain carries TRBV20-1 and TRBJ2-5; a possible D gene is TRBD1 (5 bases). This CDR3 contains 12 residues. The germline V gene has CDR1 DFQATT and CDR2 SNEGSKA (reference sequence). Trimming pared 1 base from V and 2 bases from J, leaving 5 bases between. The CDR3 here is CSARGQQETQYF. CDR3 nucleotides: TGCAGTGCTAGAGGACAGCAAGAGACCCAGTACTTC.

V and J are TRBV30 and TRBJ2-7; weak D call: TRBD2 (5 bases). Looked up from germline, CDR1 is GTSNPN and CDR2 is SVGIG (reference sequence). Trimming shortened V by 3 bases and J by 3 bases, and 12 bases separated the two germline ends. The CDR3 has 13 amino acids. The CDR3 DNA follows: TGTGCCTGGAGCTCAGGACTGGACTACGAGCAGTACTTC. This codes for CAWSSGLDYEQYF.

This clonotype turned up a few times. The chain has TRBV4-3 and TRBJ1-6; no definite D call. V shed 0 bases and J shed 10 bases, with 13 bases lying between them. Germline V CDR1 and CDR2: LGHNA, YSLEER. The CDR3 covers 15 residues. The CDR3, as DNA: TGCGCCAGCAGCCAAGAGAGTCTCATAAGGTCACCCCTCCACTTT. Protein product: CASSQESLIRSPLHF.

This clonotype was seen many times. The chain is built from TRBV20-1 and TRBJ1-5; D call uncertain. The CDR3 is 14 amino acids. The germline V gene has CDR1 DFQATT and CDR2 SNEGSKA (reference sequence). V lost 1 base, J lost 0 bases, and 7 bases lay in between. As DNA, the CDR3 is TGCAGTGCTAGAGGCGGCAGTAGCAATCAGCCCCAGCATTTT. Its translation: CSARGGSSNQPQHF.

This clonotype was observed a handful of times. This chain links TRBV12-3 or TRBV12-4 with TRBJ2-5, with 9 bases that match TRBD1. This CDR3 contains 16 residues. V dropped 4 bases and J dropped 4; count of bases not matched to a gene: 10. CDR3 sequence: CASSSRGRGQGETQYF. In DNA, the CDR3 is TGTGCCAGCAGTTCCCGGGGTCGGGGACAGGGAGAGACCCAGTACTTC.

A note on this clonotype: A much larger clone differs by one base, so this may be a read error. CDR3 in DNA: TGCAGCGTTGAGTGGGATCACGCTGCGTACGAGCAGTACTTC. This sequence encodes CSVEWDHAAYEQYF. This sequence joins TRBV29-1 and TRBJ2-7; unclear D gene. The CDR3 length is 14 residues. V shed 3 bases and J shed 4 bases, with 16 bases lying between them. Germline V CDR1 and CDR2: SQVTM, ANQGSEA.

CDR3 in amino acids: CSAPHLRAGSYNEQFF. The CDR3 DNA follows: TGCAGTGCGCCTCACCTCCGCGCGGGCTCCTACAATGAGCAGTTCTTC. The chain employs TRBV20-1 and TRBJ2-1, with a possible D match to TRBD2 (5 bases). V was cut by 6 bases and J by 0 bases, with 18 bases left in between. This CDR3 contains 16 residues. CDR1 is DFQATT, CDR2 SNEGSKA, per germline (reference sequence).

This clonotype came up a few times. The CDR3 sequence: CASSQESSGSTDTQYF. The CDR3 DNA follows: TGTGCCAGCAGCCAAGAATCTAGCGGGAGCACAGATACGCAGTATTTT. The gene calls are TRBV4-2 and TRBJ2-3; 8 bases are a match to TRBD2. Trimming at V came to 0 bases and at J to 0 bases, leaving 2 bases not matched to a gene. This CDR3 has 16 residues. The germline CDR1 and CDR2 sequences are LGHNA and YNFKEQ.